The 28 T cell receptor beta chains in this list originate from one sample, sequenced in a study of blood T cell repertoires in COVID-19. Method: immunoSEQ multiplex PCR; TCRdb's copy keeps in-frame clones and lacks some. This sample carries approximately 350,000 clones, 89% of them seen once, and the ten largest clones take under 4%. The sample consisted of peripheral blood. These receptors came from a woman aged 25 to 39 with COVID-19, enrolled during active disease.

The V call is TRBV13, the J call TRBJ1-2; 7 positions agree with TRBD1. The CDR3 has 13 residues. J gave up 3 bases and V 4 bases, and 2 bases lay outside the gene matches. Germline values: CDR1 PRHDT, CDR2 FYEKMQ (reference sequence). For the CDR3, the DNA is TGTGCCAGCAGCTCCAGGGGGGACTATGGCTACACCTTC. Translated, it gives CASSSRGDYGYTF.

The chain is built from TRBV11-3 and TRBJ2-2; D unresolved. The CDR3 is made up of 13 amino acids. Germline V gene data show CDR1 as SGHNT and CDR2 as YENEEA. Trimming left V 3 bases short and J 1 base short, with 3 bases between. DNA of the CDR3: TGTGCCAGCAGCTTCCGGAACACCGGGGAGCTGTTTTTT. It specifies CASSFRNTGELFF.

The gene calls are TRBV6-6 and TRBJ1-5; D perhaps matches TRBD1 (5 bases). The CDR3 has 18 residues. CDR1 and CDR2 from the germline V gene are MNHNY and SVGAGI (reference sequence). The V gene lost 6 bases and the J gene lost 0 bases, with 21 bases spanning the gap. The CDR3 protein is CASRRNTPQGYSNQPQHF. In DNA form, the CDR3 reads TGTGCCAGCAGGCGAAACACTCCCCAGGGATATAGCAATCAGCCCCAGCATTTT.

Regarding this clone: Other DNA sequences in this specimen translate into the identical CDR3. V gene TRBV5-4 combines with J gene TRBJ2-3; TRBD2 aligns across 14 bases. With 3 bases clipped from V and 4 bases from J, the junction kept 4 bases outside the gene matches. The CDR3 loop spans 16 amino acids. Per germline, CDR1 SGHNT and CDR2 YYREEE (reference sequence). The chain's CDR3 is CASSSGLAGGSDTQYF. The CDR3, as DNA: TGTGCCAGCAGCTCCGGACTAGCGGGAGGATCAGATACGCAGTATTTT.

The chain has TRBV25-1 and TRBJ2-7, with D possibly matching TRBD2 (5 bases). Germline-derived CDR1 and CDR2 are MGHDK and SYGVNS. The CDR3 spans 16 residues. Trimming took off 3 bases at V and 0 bases at J, with 15 bases between the two ends. CDR3: CASSERKRQSSYEQYV. The CDR3 nucleotides are TGTGCCAGCAGTGAGAGGAAGCGGCAAAGCTCCTACGAGCAGTACGTC.

The chain is built from TRBV5-8 and TRBJ2-1; 9 nucleotides match TRBD1. CDR3 length: 15 residues. Per the germline V gene, CDR1 is SGHTS and CDR2 is YDEGEE. Trimming removed 2 bases from V and 9 bases from J; junction bases left unmatched: 9. This CDR3 reads CASSFGTGGEGEQFF. CDR3 DNA: TGTGCCAGCAGCTTTGGCACAGGGGGCGAGGGTGAGCAGTTCTTC.

J is TRBJ1-2 and V is TRBV18, with D perhaps TRBD1 (5 bases). The length of the CDR3 is 16 residues. V was trimmed by 3 bases and J by 5 bases, leaving 19 bases between them. Germline CDR1 is KGHSH and CDR2 is LQKENI. CDR3 protein: CASSPGQGILRYGYTF. DNA of the CDR3: TGTGCCAGCTCACCGGGGCAGGGAATTCTTAGATATGGCTACACCTTC.

V is TRBV24-1 and J is TRBJ1-4; D is perhaps TRBD1 (6 bases). This CDR3 contains 14 residues. Germline CDR1 and CDR2: KGHDR and SFDVKD. Trimming took 4 bases from V and 8 from J, leaving 13 bases between them. For the CDR3, the DNA is TGTGCCACCAGTGAAGGACAAAGGGGGGAAAAACTGTTTTTT. Amino acid sequence: CATSEGQRGEKLFF.

The chain carries TRBV24-1 and TRBJ2-5, with 9 positions matching TRBD1. This CDR3 has 15 amino acids. V was clipped by 4 bases and J by 3 bases; unmatched bases: 5. The germline V gene encodes CDR1 KGHDR and CDR2 SFDVKD. The CDR3 nucleotides are TGTGCCACCAGTGACACACAGGGGGCAGAAGAGACCCAGTACTTC. The encoded protein is CATSDTQGAEETQYF.

This clone has just one count. V gene TRBV12-3 or TRBV12-4 combines with J gene TRBJ2-5, with 7 nucleotides matching TRBD2. The CDR3 spans 13 residues. Germline trimming cut 5 bases from V and 7 bases from J; bases unmatched to any gene: 7. In nucleotides, the CDR3 is TGTGCCAGCAGTGCCCTAGCGGAAGGGACCCAGTACTTC. It specifies CASSALAEGTQYF.

The V and J genes are TRBV20-1 and TRBJ2-5; D is ambiguous. Germline CDR1 DFQATT, CDR2 SNEGSKA (reference sequence). Between the trimmed V and J ends, which lost 4 bases and 2 bases, there was a span of 5 bases. The CDR3 loop spans 11 amino acids. The CDR3 region has the DNA TGCAGTGCTACCAGGCAAGAGACCCAGTACTTC. It is translated as CSATRQETQYF.

This rearrangement joins TRBV6-6 to TRBJ2-3, with D possibly being TRBD2 (5 bases). The CDR3 is 16 residues long. Germline V gives CDR1 MNHNY, CDR2 SVGAGI (reference sequence). The V end was cut by 6 bases, the J end by 0 bases, with 16 bases between. The CDR3 here is CASSPTTRTSTDTQYF. The CDR3 DNA follows: TGTGCCAGCAGCCCGACAACTAGGACTAGCACAGATACGCAGTATTTT.

The chain carries TRBV19 and TRBJ1-3; D unclear. Trimming pared 1 base from V and 1 base from J, leaving 11 bases between. CDR1 is LNHDA, CDR2 SQIVND, per germline (reference sequence). CDR3 length: 16 residues. DNA for the CDR3: TGTGCCAGTAGTATAGGTTACGGTTTTTCTGGAAACACCATATATTTT. Residues: CASSIGYGFSGNTIYF.

The gene calls are TRBV3-1 (or the pseudogene TRBV3-2) and TRBJ1-2, with D unclear. CDR3 length: 14 residues. The V gene lost 7 bases and the J gene lost 6 bases, with 18 bases spanning the gap. Germline CDR1 reads LGHDT; CDR2 reads YNNKEL (reference sequence). CDR3 protein: CASNPFLGSHGYTF. The CDR3 DNA reads TGTGCCAGCAACCCTTTCTTGGGGAGTCATGGCTACACCTTC.

For the CDR3, the DNA is TGTGCCAGCAGCCCGGGACAGGGGAATACGGTCACTGAAGCTTTCTTT. This encodes CASSPGQGNTVTEAFF. The chain couples TRBV9 to TRBJ1-1; 10 bases align to TRBD1. V shed 4 bases and J 4 bases; nucleotides not matched to a gene: 10. Per the germline V gene, CDR1 is SGDLS and CDR2 is YYNGEE. CDR3 length: 16 residues. Looking up the rest from reference TRBV9 and TRBJ1-1 gives the full variable domain: DSGVTQTPKHLITATGQRVTLRCSPRSGDLSVYWYQQSLDQGLQFLIQYYNGEERAKGNILERFSAQQFPDLHSELNLSSLELGDSALYFCASSPGQGNTVTEAFFGQGTRLTVV.

The chain links TRBV5-4 to TRBJ2-5; 7 nucleotides line up with TRBD2. The CDR3 length is 11 residues. CDR1 and CDR2 (germline): SGHNT, YYREEE (reference sequence). The V gene end was trimmed by 3 bases and the J gene end by 9 bases; junction bases not matched to a gene: 2. CDR3 coding DNA: TGTGCCAGCAGCTGGGGGGGGGCCCAGTACTTC. This codes for CASSWGGAQYF.

This rearrangement joins TRBV5-1 to TRBJ2-3; maybe TRBD1 (6 bases). The germline V gene has CDR1 SGHRS and CDR2 YFSETQ. V lost 4 bases and J lost 0, with 15 bases in between. This CDR3 has 16 amino acids. This CDR3 is CASSRETGISTDTQYF. In DNA form, the CDR3 reads TGCGCCAGCAGCCGTGAAACAGGGATCAGCACAGATACGCAGTATTTT.

V is TRBV7-8 and J is TRBJ1-5; the D is unclear. The CDR3 contains 14 residues. The V and J ends lost 3 bases and 0 bases respectively, with 6 bases between them. The germline V gene has CDR1 SGHVS and CDR2 FQNEAQ. The CDR3 is CASSFGDSNQPQHF. For the CDR3, the DNA is TGTGCCAGCAGCTTCGGGGATAGCAATCAGCCCCAGCATTTT.

The chain joins TRBV6-1 to TRBJ2-7; no clear D. This CDR3 region has 15 residues. Between the trimmed V and J ends, which lost 3 bases and 0 bases, there was a span of 12 bases. Germline CDR1 reads MNHNS; CDR2 reads SASEGT. In nucleotides, the CDR3 is TGTGCCAGCAGTGAGGGCAGATTCAGCTCCTACGAGCAGTACTTC. Its protein is CASSEGRFSSYEQYF.

The chain employs TRBV19 and TRBJ2-1, with D possibly matching TRBD1 (6 bases). V lost 6 bases and J lost 1, with 7 bases in between. The CDR3 sequence is 13 residues long. The germline CDR1 and CDR2 sequences are LNHDA and SQIVND (reference sequence). CDR3 sequence (DNA): TGTGCCAGTAGGGACAGTTCCTACAATGAGCAGTTCTTC. Protein: CASRDSSYNEQFF.

The chain uses TRBV4-1 and TRBJ1-2, with 7 bases fitting TRBD1. The CDR3 runs to 15 residues. The trim removed 3 bases at V and 8 bases at J, leaving 12 bases unmatched. Germline-derived CDR1 and CDR2 are MGHRA and YSYEKL. Written as DNA, the CDR3 is TGCGCCAGCAGCCACTCTCAGGGGGAAGTAGGCGGCTACACCTTC. This sequence encodes CASSHSQGEVGGYTF.

The CDR3 sequence is CASSGQGLGYGYTF. The CDR3 DNA reads as TGTGCCAGTAGCGGACAGGGCTTGGGCTATGGCTACACCTTC. The chain is built from TRBV19 and TRBJ1-2, with 8 bases lining up with TRBD1. Per germline, CDR1 LNHDA and CDR2 SQIVND (reference sequence). This CDR3 has 14 amino acids. V shed 6 bases, J shed 4 bases, and the junction held 7 bases outside the gene matches.

The J gene is TRBJ1-4, the V gene TRBV3-1 (or the pseudogene TRBV3-2); 11 positions match TRBD1. This CDR3 has 15 residues. The junction had 5 bases not matched to a gene; V was cut back by 6 bases and J by 5 bases. Germline V gives CDR1 LGHDT, CDR2 YNNKEL (reference sequence). DNA for the CDR3: TGTGCCAGCAGTCAGAGGACAGGGGGCAATGAAAAACTGTTTTTT. Its protein product is CASSQRTGGNEKLFF.

The chain uses TRBV27 and TRBJ1-5, with D perhaps matching TRBD1 (6 bases). This CDR3 is 13 amino acids long. CDR1 and CDR2 (germline): MNHEY, SMNVEV (reference sequence). The V and J ends lost 2 bases and 6 bases respectively, with 8 bases between them. The CDR3 nucleotides read TGTGCCAGCAGTTTAGTACAGGGTCAGCCCCAGCATTTT. Residues: CASSLVQGQPQHF.

The rearrangement links TRBV14 to TRBJ2-7, with D perhaps TRBD2 (7 bases). Trimming pared 5 bases from V and 7 bases from J, leaving 21 bases between. CDR1 and CDR2 from the germline V gene are SGHDN and FVKESK. This CDR3 spans 15 amino acids. CDR3 loop: CASSSDGGLRGEQYF. The CDR3 DNA is TGTGCCAGCAGCTCGGACGGGGGGCTTAGAGGGGAGCAGTACTTC.

This chain links TRBV5-8 with TRBJ1-1, with 7 nucleotides matching TRBD1. Germline CDR1 is SGHTS and CDR2 is YDEGEE. With V trimmed by 0 bases and J by 6 bases, 5 bases remained unmatched. This CDR3 contains 14 residues. The CDR3 nucleotides read TGTGCCAGCAGCTTGGACAGGGGTTCCGCTGAAGCTTTCTTT. As protein: CASSLDRGSAEAFF.

This sequence joins TRBV5-4 and TRBJ2-5, with a possible D match to TRBD2 (6 bases). This CDR3 region has 14 residues. The germline V gene has CDR1 SGHNT and CDR2 YYREEE (reference sequence). V lost 4 bases and J lost 0, with 10 bases in between. Here the CDR3 reads CASSAWRDQETQYF. The CDR3 DNA reads as TGTGCCAGCAGCGCTTGGAGGGACCAAGAGACCCAGTACTTC.

Here the CDR3 reads CASSKGGRGPSRSNYPNSYNEQFF. The DNA for the CDR3 is TGTGCCAGCAGCAAAGGTGGGCGGGGGCCGTCTCGTTCGAATTATCCCAACTCCTACAATGAGCAGTTCTTC. The rearrangement joins TRBV21-1 to TRBJ2-1; the table's D call, TRBD2, has no DNA check behind it. TRBV21-1 is listed as a pseudogene. CDR3 length: 24 amino acids.